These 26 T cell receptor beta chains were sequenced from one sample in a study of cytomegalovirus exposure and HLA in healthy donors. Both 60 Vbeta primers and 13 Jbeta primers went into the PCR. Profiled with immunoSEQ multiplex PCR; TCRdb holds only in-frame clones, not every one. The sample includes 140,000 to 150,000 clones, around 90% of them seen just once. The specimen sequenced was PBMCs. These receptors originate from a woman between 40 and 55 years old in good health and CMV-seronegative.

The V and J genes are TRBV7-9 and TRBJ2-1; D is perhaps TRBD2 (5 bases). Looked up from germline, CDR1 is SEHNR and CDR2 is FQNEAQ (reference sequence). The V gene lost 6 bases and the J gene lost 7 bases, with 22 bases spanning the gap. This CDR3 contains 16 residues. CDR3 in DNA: TGTGCCAGCAGTTCATTCAGGACTTGGTCCGCAAATGAGCAGTTCTTC. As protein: CASSSFRTWSANEQFF.

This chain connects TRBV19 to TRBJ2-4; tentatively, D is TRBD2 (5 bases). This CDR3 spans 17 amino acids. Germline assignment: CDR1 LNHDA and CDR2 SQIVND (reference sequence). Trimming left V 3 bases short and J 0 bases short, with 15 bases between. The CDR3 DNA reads TGTGCCAGTAGTATCCCCAGCGGAGTACTAGCCAAAAACATTCAGTACTTC. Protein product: CASSIPSGVLAKNIQYF. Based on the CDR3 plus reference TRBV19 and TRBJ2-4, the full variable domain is DGGITQSPKYLFRKEGQNVTLSCEQNLNHDAMYWYRQDPGQGLRLIYYSQIVNDFQKGDIAEGYSVSREKKESFPLTVTSAQKNPTAFYLCASSIPSGVLAKNIQYFGAGTRLSVL.

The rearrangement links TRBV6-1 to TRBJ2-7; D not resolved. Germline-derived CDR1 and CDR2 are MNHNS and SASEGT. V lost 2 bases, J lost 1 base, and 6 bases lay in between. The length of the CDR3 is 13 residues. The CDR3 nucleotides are TGTGCCAGCAGTGAACAGGCGTCCTACGAGCAGTACTTC. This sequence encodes CASSEQASYEQYF.

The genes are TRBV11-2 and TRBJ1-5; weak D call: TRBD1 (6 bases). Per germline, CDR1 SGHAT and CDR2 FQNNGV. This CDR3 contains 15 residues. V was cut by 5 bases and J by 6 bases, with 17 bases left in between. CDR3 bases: TGTGCCAGCAGCCCTGACCCCCGAGGGGGTCAGCCCCAGCATTTT. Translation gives CASSPDPRGGQPQHF.

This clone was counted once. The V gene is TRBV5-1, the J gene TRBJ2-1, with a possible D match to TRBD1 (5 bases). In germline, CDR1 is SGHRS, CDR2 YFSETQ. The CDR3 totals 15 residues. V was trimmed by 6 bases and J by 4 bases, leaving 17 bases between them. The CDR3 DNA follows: TGCGCCAGCACCGTAGACAGTGGGATTTACAATGAGCAGTTCTTC. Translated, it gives CASTVDSGIYNEQFF.

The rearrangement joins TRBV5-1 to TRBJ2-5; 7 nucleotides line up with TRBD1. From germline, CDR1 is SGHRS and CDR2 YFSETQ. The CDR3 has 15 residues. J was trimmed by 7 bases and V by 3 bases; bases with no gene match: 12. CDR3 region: CASSWIGGQGLTQYF. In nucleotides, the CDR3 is TGCGCCAGCAGCTGGATAGGGGGCCAAGGTTTGACCCAGTACTTC. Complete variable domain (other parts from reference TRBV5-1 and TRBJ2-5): KAGVTQTPRYLIKTRGQQVTLSCSPISGHRSVSWYQQTPGQGLQFLFEYFSETQRNKGNFPGRFSGRQFSNSRSEMNVSTLELGDSALYLCASSWIGGQGLTQYFGPGTRLLVL.

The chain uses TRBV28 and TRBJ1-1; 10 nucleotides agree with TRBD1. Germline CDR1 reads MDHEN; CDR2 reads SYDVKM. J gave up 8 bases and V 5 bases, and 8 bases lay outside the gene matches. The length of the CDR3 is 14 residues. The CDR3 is CASSQGDRGTEAFF. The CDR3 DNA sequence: TGTGCCAGCAGTCAAGGGGACAGGGGAACGGAAGCTTTCTTT.

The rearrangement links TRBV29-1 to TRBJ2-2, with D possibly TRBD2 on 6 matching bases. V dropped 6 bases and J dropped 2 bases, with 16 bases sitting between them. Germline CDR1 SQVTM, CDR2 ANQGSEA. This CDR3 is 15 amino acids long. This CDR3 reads CSVISGTGNTGELFF. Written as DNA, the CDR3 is TGCAGCGTCATTTCCGGGACTGGTAACACCGGGGAGCTGTTTTTT.

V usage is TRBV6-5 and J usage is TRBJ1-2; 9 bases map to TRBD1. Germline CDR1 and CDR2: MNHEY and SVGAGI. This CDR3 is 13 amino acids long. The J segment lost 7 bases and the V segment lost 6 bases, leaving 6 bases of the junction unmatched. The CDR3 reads CASRKQGASGYTF. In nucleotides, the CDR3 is TGTGCCAGCAGAAAACAGGGGGCGTCTGGCTACACCTTC.

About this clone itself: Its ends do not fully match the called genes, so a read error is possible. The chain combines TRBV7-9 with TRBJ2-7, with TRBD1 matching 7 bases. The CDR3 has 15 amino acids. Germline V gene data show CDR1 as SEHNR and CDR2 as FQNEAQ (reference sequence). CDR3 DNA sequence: TGTTCCAGCAGCTTAGAGGGGACAGTCTCCTACGAGCAGTACTTC. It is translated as CSSSLEGTVSYEQYF.

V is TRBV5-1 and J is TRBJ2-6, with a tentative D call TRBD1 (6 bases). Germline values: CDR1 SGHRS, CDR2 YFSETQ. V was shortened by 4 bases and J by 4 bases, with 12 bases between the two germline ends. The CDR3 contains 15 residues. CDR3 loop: CASSETGTGANVLTF. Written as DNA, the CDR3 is TGCGCCAGCAGCGAAACAGGGACAGGGGCCAACGTCCTGACTTTC.

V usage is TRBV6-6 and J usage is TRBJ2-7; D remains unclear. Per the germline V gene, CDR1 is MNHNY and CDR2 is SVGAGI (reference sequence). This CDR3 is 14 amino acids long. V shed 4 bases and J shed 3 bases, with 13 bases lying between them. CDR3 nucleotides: TGTGCCAGCAGTTCGGTTTTCACGATCTACGAGCAGTACTTC. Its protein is CASSSVFTIYEQYF.

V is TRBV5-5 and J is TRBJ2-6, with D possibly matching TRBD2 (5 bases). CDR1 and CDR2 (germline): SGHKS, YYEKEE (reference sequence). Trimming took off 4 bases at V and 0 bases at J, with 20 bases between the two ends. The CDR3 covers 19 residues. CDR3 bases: TGTGCCAGCAGCCATAAACACGGGGTGGACCGCTCTGGGGCCAACGTCCTGACTTTC. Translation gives CASSHKHGVDRSGANVLTF.

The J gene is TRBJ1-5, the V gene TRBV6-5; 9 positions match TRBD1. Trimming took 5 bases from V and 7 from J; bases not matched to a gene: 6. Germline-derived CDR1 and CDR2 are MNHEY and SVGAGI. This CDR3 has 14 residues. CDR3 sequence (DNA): TGTGCCAGCAGTAACGACAGGGGGGGACAGCCCCAGCATTTT. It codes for CASSNDRGGQPQHF.

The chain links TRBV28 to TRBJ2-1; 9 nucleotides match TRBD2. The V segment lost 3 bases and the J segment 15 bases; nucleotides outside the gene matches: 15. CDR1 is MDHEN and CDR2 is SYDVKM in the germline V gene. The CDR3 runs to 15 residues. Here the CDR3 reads CASSFQGLAGLEGFF. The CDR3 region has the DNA TGTGCCAGCAGTTTTCAGGGGCTAGCGGGACTCGAGGGGTTCTTC. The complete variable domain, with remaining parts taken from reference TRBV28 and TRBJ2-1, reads DVKVTQSSRYLVKRTGEKVFLECVQDMDHENMFWYRQDPGLGLRLIYFSYDVKMKEKGDIPEGYSVSREKKERFSLILESASTNQTSMYLCASSFQGLAGLEGFFGPGTRLTVL.

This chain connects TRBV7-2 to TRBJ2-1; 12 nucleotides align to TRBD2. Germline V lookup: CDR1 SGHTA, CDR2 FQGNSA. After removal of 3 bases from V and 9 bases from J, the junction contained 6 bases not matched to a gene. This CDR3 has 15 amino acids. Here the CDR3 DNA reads TGTGCCAGCAGCTTGTTCGCTAGCGGGAGGGGTGAGCAGTTCTTC. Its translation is CASSLFASGRGEQFF.

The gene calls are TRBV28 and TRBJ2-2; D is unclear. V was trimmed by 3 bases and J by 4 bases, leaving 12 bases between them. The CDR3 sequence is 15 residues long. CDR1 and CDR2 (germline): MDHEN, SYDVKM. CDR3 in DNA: TGTGCCAGCAGTTTTTCAGCGCCGAGCACCGGGGAGCTGTTTTTT. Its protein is CASSFSAPSTGELFF. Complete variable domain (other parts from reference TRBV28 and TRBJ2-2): DVKVTQSSRYLVKRTGEKVFLECVQDMDHENMFWYRQDPGLGLRLIYFSYDVKMKEKGDIPEGYSVSREKKERFSLILESASTNQTSMYLCASSFSAPSTGELFFGEGSRLTVL.

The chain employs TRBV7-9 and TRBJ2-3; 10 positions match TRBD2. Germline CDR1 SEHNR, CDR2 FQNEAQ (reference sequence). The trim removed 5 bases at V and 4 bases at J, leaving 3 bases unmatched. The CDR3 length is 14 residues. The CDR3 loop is CASSHGLAADTQYF. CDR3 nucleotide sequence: TGTGCCAGCAGCCACGGACTAGCGGCAGATACGCAGTATTTT.

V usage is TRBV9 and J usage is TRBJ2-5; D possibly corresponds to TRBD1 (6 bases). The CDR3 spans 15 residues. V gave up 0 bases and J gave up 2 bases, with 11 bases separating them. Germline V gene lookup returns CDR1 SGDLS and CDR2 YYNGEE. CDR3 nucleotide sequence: TGTGCCAGCAGCGTAGGCAGGGGAACTCAAGAGACCCAGTACTTC. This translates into CASSVGRGTQETQYF.

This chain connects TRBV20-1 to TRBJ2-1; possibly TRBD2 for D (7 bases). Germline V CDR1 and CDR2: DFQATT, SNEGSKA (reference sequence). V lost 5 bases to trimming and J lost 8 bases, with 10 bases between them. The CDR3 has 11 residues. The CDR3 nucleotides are TGCAGTGCTCGAGGGGGGGATGAGCAGTTCTTC. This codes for CSARGGDEQFF.

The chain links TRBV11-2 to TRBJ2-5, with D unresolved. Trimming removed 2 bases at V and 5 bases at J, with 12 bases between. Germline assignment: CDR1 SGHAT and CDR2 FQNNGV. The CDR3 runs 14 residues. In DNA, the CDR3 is TGTGCCAGCAGCTTACAGGTGCCCCGGGAGACCCAGTACTTC. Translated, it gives CASSLQVPRETQYF.

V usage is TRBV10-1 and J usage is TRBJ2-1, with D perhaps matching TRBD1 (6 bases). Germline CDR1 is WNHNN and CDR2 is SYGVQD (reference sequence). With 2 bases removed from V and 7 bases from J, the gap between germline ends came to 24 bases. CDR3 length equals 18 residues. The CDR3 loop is CASSEGIPGHGTVNEQFF. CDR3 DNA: TGCGCCAGCAGTGAGGGTATACCGGGACATGGAACGGTGAATGAGCAGTTCTTC.

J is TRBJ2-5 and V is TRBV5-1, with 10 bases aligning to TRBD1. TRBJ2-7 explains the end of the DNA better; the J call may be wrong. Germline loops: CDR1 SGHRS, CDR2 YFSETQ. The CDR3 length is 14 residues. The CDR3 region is CASTSGTGDYEQYF. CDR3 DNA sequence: TGCGCCAGCACCTCAGGGACAGGGGACTACGAGCAGTACTTC.

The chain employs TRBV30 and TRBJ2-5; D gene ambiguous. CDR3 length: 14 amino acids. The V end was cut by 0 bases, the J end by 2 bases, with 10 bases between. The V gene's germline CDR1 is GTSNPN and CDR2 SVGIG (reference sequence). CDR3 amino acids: CAWSVSLVQETQYF. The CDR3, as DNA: TGTGCCTGGAGTGTATCCCTTGTACAAGAGACCCAGTACTTC.

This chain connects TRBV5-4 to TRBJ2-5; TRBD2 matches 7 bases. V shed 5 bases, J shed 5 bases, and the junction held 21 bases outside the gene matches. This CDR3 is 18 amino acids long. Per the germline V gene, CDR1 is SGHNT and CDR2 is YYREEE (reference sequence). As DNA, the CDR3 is TGTGCCAGCAGAAATTCGGGGGGAAGCGGGATAGTCAGTGAGACCCAGTACTTC. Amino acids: CASRNSGGSGIVSETQYF.

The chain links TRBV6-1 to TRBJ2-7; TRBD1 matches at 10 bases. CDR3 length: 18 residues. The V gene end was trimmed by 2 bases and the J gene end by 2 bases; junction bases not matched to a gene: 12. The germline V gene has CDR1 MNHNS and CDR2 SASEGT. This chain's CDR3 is CASSERGIPGQGPYEQYF. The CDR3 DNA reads TGTGCCAGCAGTGAAAGGGGAATTCCGGGACAGGGGCCCTACGAGCAGTACTTC.